One and the same sample provided the 3 T cell receptor beta chains below, sequenced in a study of siplizumab effects on memory and regulatory T cells. Profiling relied on immunoSEQ multiplex PCR, and the TCRdb table lists in-frame clones only, not all of them. In the table there are under 150,000 clones, approximately 94% of which are singletons. Sequences were obtained from non-Treg CD4+ T cells sorted from blood. The receptors derive from a human donor in good health.

This rearrangement joins TRBV11-1 to TRBJ2-3, with unresolved D. Looked up from germline, CDR1 is SGHAT and CDR2 is FQDESV (reference sequence). CDR3 length: 15 amino acids. V lost 1 base, J lost 2 bases, and 10 bases lay in between. CDR3: CASSLGDTSTDTQYF. Here the CDR3 DNA reads TGTGCCAGCAGCTTAGGGGATACCTCCACAGATACGCAGTATTTT.

The gene calls are TRBV6-1 and TRBJ1-1, with a tentative D call TRBD1 (5 bases). From germline, CDR1 is MNHNS and CDR2 SASEGT. The CDR3 is made up of 13 amino acids. V lost 5 bases, J lost 5 bases, and 12 bases lay in between. The CDR3 sequence: CASSLTPGTEAFF. The CDR3 DNA sequence: TGTGCCAGCAGTTTAACACCAGGGACTGAAGCTTTCTTT.

CDR3 coding DNA: TGTGCCAGCAGTGTGGGGTCAAATGAGCAGTTCTTC. The encoded protein is CASSVGSNEQFF. The rearrangement uses TRBV25-1 and TRBJ2-1; D is unresolved. Germline V gene sequence: CDR1 MGHDK, CDR2 SYGVNS. Trimming removed 4 bases from V and 7 bases from J, with 8 bases in between. The CDR3 runs to 12 residues. The full variable domain, its missing parts supplied by reference TRBV25-1 and TRBJ2-1, is EADIYQTPRYLVIGTGKKITLECSQTMGHDKMYWYQQDPGMELHLIHYSYGVNSTEKGDLSSESTVSRIRTEHFPLTLESARPSHTSQYLCASSVGSNEQFFGPGTRLTVL.